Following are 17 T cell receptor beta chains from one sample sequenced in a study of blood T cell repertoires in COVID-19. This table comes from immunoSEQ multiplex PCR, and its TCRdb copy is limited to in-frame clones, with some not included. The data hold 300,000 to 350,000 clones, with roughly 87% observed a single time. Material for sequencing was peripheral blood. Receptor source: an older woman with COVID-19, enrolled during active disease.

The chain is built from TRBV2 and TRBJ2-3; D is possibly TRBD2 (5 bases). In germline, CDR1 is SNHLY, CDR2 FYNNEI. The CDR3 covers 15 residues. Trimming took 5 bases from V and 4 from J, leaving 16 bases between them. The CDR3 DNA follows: TGTGCCAGCAGTTTTGCTATAGGAGGCCCAGATACGCAGTATTTT. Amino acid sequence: CASSFAIGGPDTQYF.

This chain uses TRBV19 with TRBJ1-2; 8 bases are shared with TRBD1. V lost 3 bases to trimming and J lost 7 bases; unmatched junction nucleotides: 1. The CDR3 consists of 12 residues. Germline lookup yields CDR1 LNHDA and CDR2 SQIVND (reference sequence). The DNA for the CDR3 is TGTGCCAGTAGTATCGGACAGGGTGGCTACACCTTC. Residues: CASSIGQGGYTF.

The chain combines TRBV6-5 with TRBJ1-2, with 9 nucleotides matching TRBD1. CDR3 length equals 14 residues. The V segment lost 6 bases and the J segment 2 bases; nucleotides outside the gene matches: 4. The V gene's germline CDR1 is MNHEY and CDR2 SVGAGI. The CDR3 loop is CASRGTGLNYGYTF. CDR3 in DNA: TGTGCCAGCAGGGGGACAGGGTTAAACTATGGCTACACCTTC.

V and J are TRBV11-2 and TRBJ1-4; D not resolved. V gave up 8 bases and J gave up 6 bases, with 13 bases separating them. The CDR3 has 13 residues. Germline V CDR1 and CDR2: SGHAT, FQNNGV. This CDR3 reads CASRSGLYEKLFF. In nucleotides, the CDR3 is TGTGCCAGCCGGTCTGGGCTCTATGAAAAACTGTTTTTT.

CDR3 coding DNA: TGTGCCAGCAGTTCGTCCGGGGGAGCGGTGACTTTCTTT. Protein product: CASSSSGGAVTFF. This chain joins TRBV28 and TRBJ1-1, with D tentatively TRBD1 (5 bases). Germline loops: CDR1 MDHEN, CDR2 SYDVKM. CDR3 length: 13 residues. Trimming stripped 4 bases from V and 12 bases from J, with 18 bases between.

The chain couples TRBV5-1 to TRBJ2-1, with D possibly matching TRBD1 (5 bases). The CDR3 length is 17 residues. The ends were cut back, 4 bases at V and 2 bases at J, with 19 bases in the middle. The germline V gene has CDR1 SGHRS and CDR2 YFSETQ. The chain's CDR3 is CASSPSGRTTTYNEQFF. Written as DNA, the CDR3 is TGCGCCAGCAGCCCCTCAGGTAGGACAACCACCTACAATGAGCAGTTCTTC.

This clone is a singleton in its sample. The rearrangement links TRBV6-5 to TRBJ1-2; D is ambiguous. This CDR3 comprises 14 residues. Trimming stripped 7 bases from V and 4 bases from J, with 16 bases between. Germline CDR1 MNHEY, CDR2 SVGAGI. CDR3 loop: CASKRQAGIYGYTF. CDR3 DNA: TGTGCCAGCAAAAGGCAGGCAGGAATCTATGGCTACACCTTC.

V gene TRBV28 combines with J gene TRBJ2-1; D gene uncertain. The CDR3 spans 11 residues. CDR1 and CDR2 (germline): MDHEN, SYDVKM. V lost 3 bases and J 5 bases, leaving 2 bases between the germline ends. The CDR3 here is CASSFNNEQFF. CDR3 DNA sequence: TGTGCCAGCAGTTTTAACAATGAGCAGTTCTTC.

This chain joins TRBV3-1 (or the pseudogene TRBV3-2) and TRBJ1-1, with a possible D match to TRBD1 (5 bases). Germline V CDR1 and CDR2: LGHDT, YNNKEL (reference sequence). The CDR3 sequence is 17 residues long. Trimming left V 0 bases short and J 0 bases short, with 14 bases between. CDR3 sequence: CASSQDPMAGMNTEAFF. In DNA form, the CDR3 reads TGTGCCAGCAGCCAAGATCCGATGGCAGGGATGAACACTGAAGCTTTCTTT.

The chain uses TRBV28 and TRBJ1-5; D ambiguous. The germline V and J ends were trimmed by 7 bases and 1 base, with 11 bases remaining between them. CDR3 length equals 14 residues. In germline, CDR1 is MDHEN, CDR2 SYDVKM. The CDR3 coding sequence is TGTGCCAGCATCCGAGGTGGGAGCAATCAGCCCCAGCATTTT. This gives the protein CASIRGGSNQPQHF.

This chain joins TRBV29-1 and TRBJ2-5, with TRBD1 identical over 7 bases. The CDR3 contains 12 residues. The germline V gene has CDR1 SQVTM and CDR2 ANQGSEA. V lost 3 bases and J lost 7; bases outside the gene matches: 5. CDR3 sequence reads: CSVDRQGVTQYF. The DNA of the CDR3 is TGCAGCGTTGACCGACAGGGAGTGACCCAGTACTTC.

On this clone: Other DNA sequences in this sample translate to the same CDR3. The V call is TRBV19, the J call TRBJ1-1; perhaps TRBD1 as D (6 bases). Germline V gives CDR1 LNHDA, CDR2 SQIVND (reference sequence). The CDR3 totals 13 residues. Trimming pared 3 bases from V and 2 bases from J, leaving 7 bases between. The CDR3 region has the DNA TGTGCCAGTAGTATGGGGGCAAACACTGAAGCTTTCTTT. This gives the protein CASSMGANTEAFF.

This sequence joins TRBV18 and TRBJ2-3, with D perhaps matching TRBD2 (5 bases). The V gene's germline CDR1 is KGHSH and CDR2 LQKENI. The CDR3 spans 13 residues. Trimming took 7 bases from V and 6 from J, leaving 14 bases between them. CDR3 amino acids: CASLGYGEDTQYF. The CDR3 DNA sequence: TGTGCCAGCTTGGGTTACGGGGAGGATACGCAGTATTTT.

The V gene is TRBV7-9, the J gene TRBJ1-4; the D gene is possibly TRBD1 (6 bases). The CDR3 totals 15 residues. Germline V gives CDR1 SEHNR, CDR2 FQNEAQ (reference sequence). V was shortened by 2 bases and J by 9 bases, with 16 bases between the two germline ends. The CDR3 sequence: CASSLQGFEAQKLFF. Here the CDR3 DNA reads TGTGCCAGCAGCTTACAGGGGTTTGAAGCTCAAAAACTGTTTTTT.

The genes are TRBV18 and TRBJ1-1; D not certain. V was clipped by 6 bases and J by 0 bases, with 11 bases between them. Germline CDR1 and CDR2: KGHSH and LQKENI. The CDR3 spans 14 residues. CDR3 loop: CASSFGDMNTEAFF. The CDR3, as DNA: TGTGCCAGCTCCTTCGGTGACATGAACACTGAAGCTTTCTTT.

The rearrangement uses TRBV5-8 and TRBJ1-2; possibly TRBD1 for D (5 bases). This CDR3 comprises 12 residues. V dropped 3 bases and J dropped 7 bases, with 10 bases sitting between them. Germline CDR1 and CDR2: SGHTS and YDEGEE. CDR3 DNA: TGTGCCAGCAGCTACGGACAATCTGGCTACACCTTC. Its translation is CASSYGQSGYTF. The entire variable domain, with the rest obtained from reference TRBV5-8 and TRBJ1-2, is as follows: EAGVTQSPTHLIKTRGQQATLRCSPISGHTSVYWYQQALGLGLQFLLWYDEGEERNRGNFPPRFSGRQFPNYSSELNVNALELEDSALYLCASSYGQSGYTFGSGTRLTVV.

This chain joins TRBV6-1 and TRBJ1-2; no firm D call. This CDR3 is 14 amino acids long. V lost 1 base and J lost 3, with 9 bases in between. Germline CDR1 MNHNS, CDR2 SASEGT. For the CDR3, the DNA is TGTGCCAGCAGTGAAGACAGAGGGTACTATGGCTACACCTTC. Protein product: CASSEDRGYYGYTF.